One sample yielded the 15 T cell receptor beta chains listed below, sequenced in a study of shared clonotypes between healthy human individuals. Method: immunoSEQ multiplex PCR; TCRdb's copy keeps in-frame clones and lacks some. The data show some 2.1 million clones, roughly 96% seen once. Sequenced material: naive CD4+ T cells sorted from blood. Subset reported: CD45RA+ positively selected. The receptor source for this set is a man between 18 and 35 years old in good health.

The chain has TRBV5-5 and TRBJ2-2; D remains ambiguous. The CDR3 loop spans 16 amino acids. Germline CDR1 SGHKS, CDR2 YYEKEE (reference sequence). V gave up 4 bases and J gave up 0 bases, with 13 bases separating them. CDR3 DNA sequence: TGTGCCAGCAGCCGTGTGGTAACGTCGAACACCGGGGAGCTGTTTTTT. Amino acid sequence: CASSRVVTSNTGELFF.

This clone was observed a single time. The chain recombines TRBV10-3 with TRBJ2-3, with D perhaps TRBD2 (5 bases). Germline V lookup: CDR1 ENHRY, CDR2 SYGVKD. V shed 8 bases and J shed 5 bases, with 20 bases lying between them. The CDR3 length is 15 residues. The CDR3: CAILKDSRPGDTQYF. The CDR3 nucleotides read TGTGCCATCCTAAAGGACTCCCGGCCAGGAGATACGCAGTATTTT.

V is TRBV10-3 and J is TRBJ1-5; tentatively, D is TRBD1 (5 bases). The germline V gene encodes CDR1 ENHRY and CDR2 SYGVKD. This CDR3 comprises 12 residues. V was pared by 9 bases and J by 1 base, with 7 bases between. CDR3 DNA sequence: TGTGCCATTGGGGGAAGCAATCAGCCCCAGCATTTT. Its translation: CAIGGSNQPQHF.

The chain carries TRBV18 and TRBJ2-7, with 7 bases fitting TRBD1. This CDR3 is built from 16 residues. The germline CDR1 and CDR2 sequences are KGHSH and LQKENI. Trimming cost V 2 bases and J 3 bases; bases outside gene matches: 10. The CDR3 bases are TGTGCCAGCTCACCAGGGCAGGGGGTCGGTGGCTACGAGCAGTACTTC. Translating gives CASSPGQGVGGYEQYF.

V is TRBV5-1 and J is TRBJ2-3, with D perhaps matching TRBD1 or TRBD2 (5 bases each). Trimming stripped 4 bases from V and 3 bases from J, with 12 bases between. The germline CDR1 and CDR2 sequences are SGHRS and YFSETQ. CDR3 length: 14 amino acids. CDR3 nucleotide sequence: TGCGCCAGCAGCCGGGACGGAGTAACAGATACGCAGTATTTT. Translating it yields CASSRDGVTDTQYF.

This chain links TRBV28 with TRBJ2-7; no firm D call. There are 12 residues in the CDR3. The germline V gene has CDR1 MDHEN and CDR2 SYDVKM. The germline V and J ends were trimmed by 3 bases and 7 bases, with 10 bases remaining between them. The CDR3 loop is CASSFGRREQYF. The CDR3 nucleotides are TGTGCCAGCAGTTTCGGTCGTCGGGAGCAGTACTTC.

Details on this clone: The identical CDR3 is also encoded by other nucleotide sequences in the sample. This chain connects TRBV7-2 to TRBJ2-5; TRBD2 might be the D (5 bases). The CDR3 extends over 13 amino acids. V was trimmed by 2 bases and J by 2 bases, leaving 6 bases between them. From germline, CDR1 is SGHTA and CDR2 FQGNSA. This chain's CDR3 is CASSLTRQETQYF. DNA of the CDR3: TGTGCCAGCAGCTTAACTAGACAAGAGACCCAGTACTTC.

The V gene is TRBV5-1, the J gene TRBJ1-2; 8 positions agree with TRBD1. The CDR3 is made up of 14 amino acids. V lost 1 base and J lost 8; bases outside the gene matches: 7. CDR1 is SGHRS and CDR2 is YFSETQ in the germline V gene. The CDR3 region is CASSLLRGPAGYTF. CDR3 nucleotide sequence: TGCGCCAGCAGCTTGCTCAGGGGGCCTGCGGGCTACACCTTC.

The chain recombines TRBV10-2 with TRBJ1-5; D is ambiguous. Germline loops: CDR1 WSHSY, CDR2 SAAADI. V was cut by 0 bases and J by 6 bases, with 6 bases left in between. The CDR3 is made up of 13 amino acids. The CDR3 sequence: CASSESVGQPQHF. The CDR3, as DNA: TGCGCCAGCAGTGAGTCTGTTGGTCAGCCCCAGCATTTT.

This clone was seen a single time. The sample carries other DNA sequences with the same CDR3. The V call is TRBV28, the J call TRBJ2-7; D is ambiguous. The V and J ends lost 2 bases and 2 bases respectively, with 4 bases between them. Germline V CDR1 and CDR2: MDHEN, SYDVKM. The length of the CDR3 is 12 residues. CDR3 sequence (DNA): TGTGCCAGCAGTTTAGGTACCTACGAGCAGTACTTC. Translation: CASSLGTYEQYF.

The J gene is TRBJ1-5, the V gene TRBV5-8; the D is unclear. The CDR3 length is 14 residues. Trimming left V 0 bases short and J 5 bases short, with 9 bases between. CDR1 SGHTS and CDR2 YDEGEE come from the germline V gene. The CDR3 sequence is CASSLGANYQPQHF. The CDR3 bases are TGTGCCAGCAGCTTGGGGGCCAACTATCAGCCCCAGCATTTT.

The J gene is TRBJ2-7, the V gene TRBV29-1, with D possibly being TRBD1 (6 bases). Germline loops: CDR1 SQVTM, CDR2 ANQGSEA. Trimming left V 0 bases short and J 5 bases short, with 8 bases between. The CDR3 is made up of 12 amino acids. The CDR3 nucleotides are TGCAGCGTTGAAGAGGACAGCAACGAGCAGTACTTC. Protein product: CSVEEDSNEQYF.

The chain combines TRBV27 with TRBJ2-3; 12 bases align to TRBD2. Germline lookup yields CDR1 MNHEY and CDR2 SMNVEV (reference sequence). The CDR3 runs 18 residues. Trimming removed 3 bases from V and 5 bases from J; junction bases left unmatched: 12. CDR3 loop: CASSLRTSGILPRDTQYF. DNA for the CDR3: TGTGCCAGCAGTTTGAGGACTAGCGGGATCTTGCCCAGAGATACGCAGTATTTT.

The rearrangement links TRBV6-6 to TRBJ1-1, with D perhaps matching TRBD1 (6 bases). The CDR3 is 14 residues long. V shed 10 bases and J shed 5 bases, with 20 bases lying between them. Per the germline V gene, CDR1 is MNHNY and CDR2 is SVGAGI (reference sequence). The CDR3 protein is CATTRPQGRTEAFF. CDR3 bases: TGTGCCACCACACGCCCACAGGGAAGGACTGAAGCTTTCTTT.

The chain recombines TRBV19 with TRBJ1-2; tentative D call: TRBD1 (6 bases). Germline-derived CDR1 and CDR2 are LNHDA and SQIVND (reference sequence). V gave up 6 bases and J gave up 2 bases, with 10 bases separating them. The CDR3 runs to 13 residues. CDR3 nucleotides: TGTGCCAGTAGCCCAGGACAGAACTATGGCTACACCTTC. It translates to CASSPGQNYGYTF.